The present TCR beta chain was sequenced within a study of T cells after yellow fever vaccination. The overall study: Preparing low-cell-number fractions relied on SMART-Seq v4 Ultra Low Input.

As for this clonotype: Its antigen is still unknown.

Using its own MiXCR run on the 5' RACE reads, TCRdb lists one record per CDR3 protein. The table shows some 390,000 distinct CDR3 sequences, with over 5% occurring only once. Study results and caveats: Clones from primary vaccination mostly reappeared after the booster (around 96% CD4, about 85% CD8).

V lost 5 bases, J lost 0 bases, and 19 bases lay in between. Germline V gene data show CDR1 as MNHNS and CDR2 as SASEGT. The length of the CDR3 is 17 residues. The rearrangement links TRBV6-1 to TRBJ1-1; perhaps TRBD1 as D (5 bases). This receptor was identified in a man in his thirties or forties who received the YFV17D yellow fever vaccine. The sequenced sample was PBMCs, obtained 5 days after the yellow fever booster vaccination. The DNA for the CDR3 is TGTGCCAGCAGTCTTACAGTCTTGGGGGACTTGAACACTGAAGCTTTCTTT. Translated, it gives CASSLTVLGDLNTEAFF.